The present entry profiles one TCR beta chain with its context. Its antigen remains unidentified. The junction does not match germline at one end; this may be a read error. The CDR3 has 17 amino acids, counting the end cysteine and phenylalanine. Just the 51-base CDR3 DNA is kept, in frame starting at base 1. Based on the germline V gene, the CDR1 and CDR2 sequences are SGHDT and YYEEEE. The library was generated by PCR. The sequencer was an Illumina HiSeq 2500. Unique molecular identifiers were incorporated into TCR beta cDNA libraries to reduce PCR and sequencing biases. About 500,000 cDNA molecules were obtained per 1 to 10 million input T cells, so each molecule approximated one T cell. Patient libraries were prepared and sequenced with the same protocol used for the earlier healthy control dataset. Within a given batch, samples were prepared together, multiplexed and sequenced on the same HiSeq lane. The paper's data handling went like this. Raw barcoded reads were processed with MIGEC, discarding single-read molecular identifier groups before consensus assembly and CDR3 extraction. Clonotype tables were post-analysed with VDJtools, normalizing diversity by down-sampling all datasets to the smallest sample size. To correct batch-related cross-sample contamination, repertoire overlap clustering matched CDR3 amino acid sequences but not nucleotide sequences. TCRdb passed the public sequencing reads through fastp at Q25 and MiXCR, retaining productive beta sequences. Each CDR3 protein gets just one entry, which takes the most common genes and DNA from the rows behind it. The V and J calls reflect TCRdb's pipeline rather than the authors' work. Recorded for this sample are about 770,000 distinct CDR3 sequences; around 45% of them occurred a single time. The biggest ten clones account for around 4.7% of the sample.

These data come from a study of post-analysis software for immune sequencing data (dated by TCRdb to the mid-2010s). Study-level background: Relapsing-remitting, secondary progressive and progressive-relapsing multiple sclerosis were recorded as disease courses, and subtype annotation was lacking for some patients. A subset of samples was prepared in parallel using single-end sample barcoding, then pooled and co-amplified after Illumina adapter ligation. The multiple sclerosis patient repertoires were compared with approximately 11 previously published healthy control repertoires from donors aged roughly 6 to 27 years. Broad study findings and their caveats: The multiple sclerosis patient group was slightly younger than the control group. Multiple sclerosis patients had significantly lower normalized Chao1 diversity than controls, a result that suggests substantial peripheral T-cell clonal expansion. Patients showed significantly higher frequencies than controls for a handful of TRBV segments, among them TRBV5-6, TRBV5-1 and TRBV20-1. Direct clustering with F measure revealed strong co-clustering of samples prepared in the same batch, which led to a batch-effect correction.

TCR beta repertoires were profiled from peripheral blood of approximately 13 young patients with multiple sclerosis to demonstrate the VDJtools post-analysis software. The multiple sclerosis patients were children and adolescents between about 6 and 16 years of age. The sequence was collected from a girl between 5 and 17 years old with multiple sclerosis. The chain couples TRBV5-6 to TRBJ1-1; the D segment cannot be called with confidence. Sequencing input: blood. The DNA reads as follows: TGTGCCAGCAGCTTGGCGGGAAGTAGAAGGCAGAACGCTGAAGCTTTCTTT. It is translated as CASSLAGSRRQNAEAFF.